A selection of T cell receptor beta chains follows, all from one sample in a study of blood T cell repertoires in COVID-19. Measured with immunoSEQ multiplex PCR; TCRdb has only the in-frame clones, and not every one. The table lists roughly 250,000 clones, approximately 85% of them singletons. The sample taken for sequencing was peripheral blood. The receptors shown here come from a woman between 65 and 79 years old with acute or convalescent COVID-19. Each CDR3 is given with its conserved first and last residue. Each record gives: J gene, V gene, clone size, D gene, CDR3 DNA, CDR3 protein. D genes are given only for firm matches. Expanded clones get a size class; other rows say once, few or many, or leave the size out.

j_call: TRBJ2-3
v_call: TRBV7-2
clone_size: .
d_call: TRBD2
cdr3_nt: TGTGCCAGCAGCCGGACTAGCGGGGGGTCTCGCACAGATACGCAGTATTTT
cdr3_aa: CASSRTSGGSRTDTQYF

j_call: TRBJ1-1
v_call: TRBV2
clone_size: .
d_call: TRBD1
cdr3_nt: TGTGCCAGCAGTGGAGTTTATCGGGACAGGGGCCCTGAAGCTTTCTTT
cdr3_aa: CASSGVYRDRGPEAFF

j_call: TRBJ1-5
v_call: TRBV6-5
clone_size: .
d_call: TRBD1
cdr3_nt: TGTGCCAGCAGCCTCGGACAGGGTGATCAGCCCCAGCATTTT
cdr3_aa: CASSLGQGDQPQHF

j_call: TRBJ1-1
v_call: TRBV3-1/TRBV3-2
clone_size: .
d_call: .
cdr3_nt: TGTGCCAGCAGCCTCGGGGTTAGCGCTGAAGCTTTCTTT
cdr3_aa: CASSLGVSAEAFF

j_call: TRBJ2-7
v_call: TRBV6-6
clone_size: .
d_call: TRBD1
cdr3_nt: TGTGCCAGCATAGGGGACAGCTACGAGCAGTACTTC
cdr3_aa: CASIGDSYEQYF

j_call: TRBJ2-1
v_call: TRBV20-1
clone_size: .
d_call: .
cdr3_nt: TGCAGTGCTAGAACTAATGAGCAGTTCTTC
cdr3_aa: CSARTNEQFF

j_call: TRBJ1-4
v_call: TRBV12-3/TRBV12-4
clone_size: few
d_call: .
cdr3_nt: TGTGCCAGCAGGTGGACAGCAGATGAAAAACTGTTTTTT
cdr3_aa: CASRWTADEKLFF

j_call: TRBJ2-1
v_call: TRBV9
clone_size: .
d_call: TRBD2
cdr3_nt: TGTGCCAGCAGCGTCCTAGGACTAGCGGGGGCCCTCTCCTACAATGAGCAGTTCTTC
cdr3_aa: CASSVLGLAGALSYNEQFF

j_call: TRBJ2-3
v_call: TRBV18
clone_size: .
d_call: .
cdr3_nt: TGTGCCAGCTCACCGGCAAACAGGGAATTCACAGATACGCAGTATTTT
cdr3_aa: CASSPANREFTDTQYF

j_call: TRBJ1-6
v_call: TRBV5-4
clone_size: .
d_call: .
cdr3_nt: TGTGCCAGCAGCTCTCAGGGGTCCCTAATCTCACCCCTCCACTTT
cdr3_aa: CASSSQGSLISPLHF

j_call: TRBJ1-5
v_call: TRBV19
clone_size: .
d_call: TRBD1
cdr3_nt: TGTGCCAGTAGTTCGAACAGGGGGCGGCGGCAGCCCCAGCATTTT
cdr3_aa: CASSSNRGRRQPQHF

j_call: TRBJ1-6
v_call: TRBV7-6
clone_size: .
d_call: .
cdr3_nt: TGTGCCAGCAGCTCTCGGGACACCAGCTCCTATAATTCACCCCTCCACTTT
cdr3_aa: CASSSRDTSSYNSPLHF

j_call: TRBJ1-5
v_call: TRBV2
clone_size: .
d_call: .
cdr3_nt: TGTGCCAGCAGTGAGGTAGAACGCAATCAGCCCCAGCATTTT
cdr3_aa: CASSEVERNQPQHF

j_call: TRBJ1-1
v_call: TRBV10-2
clone_size: .
d_call: .
cdr3_nt: TGCGCCAGCAGTGCGAGGAGGACTGAAGCTTTCTTT
cdr3_aa: CASSARRTEAFF

j_call: TRBJ2-1
v_call: TRBV5-4
clone_size: .
d_call: TRBD2
cdr3_nt: TGTGCCAGCAGCTTGGATAGCGGGTCGTACAATGAGCAGTTCTTC
cdr3_aa: CASSLDSGSYNEQFF

j_call: TRBJ1-2
v_call: TRBV29-1
clone_size: few
d_call: .
cdr3_nt: TGCAGCGTTGATTCGGGTCAGGGCCCTTTTAACTATGGCTACACCTTC
cdr3_aa: CSVDSGQGPFNYGYTF

j_call: TRBJ1-5
v_call: TRBV7-2
clone_size: .
d_call: .
cdr3_nt: TGTGCCAGCAGCTCGGGTGGGCCCCAGCATTTT
cdr3_aa: CASSSGGPQHF